A selection of T cell receptor beta chains follows, all from one sample in a study of shared clonotypes between healthy human individuals. Produced via immunoSEQ multiplex PCR; TCRdb's table is partial and in-frame only. The sample has about 2.1 million clones, around 93% seen once. The specimen was naive CD8+ T cells from PBMCs. Source of these receptors: a man younger than 35 in good health. Some clones in this sample may be carry-over from other donors' samples. Each CDR3 is given with its conserved first and last residue. D genes are given only for firm matches. Size is stated for part of the rows, as once, few or many counts, or as a class when the clone is expanded.

NA	NA	TRBV6-4	TRBJ2-7	TGTGCCAGCAGTGACCCCTTGGGAGGAATCAACTACGAGCAGTACTTC	CASSDPLGGINYEQYF
NA	NA	TRBV11-2	TRBJ2-2	TGTGCCAGCAGCTCGGACGGGGGCGACACCGGGGAGCTGTTTTTT	CASSSDGGDTGELFF
NA	NA	TRBV25-1	TRBJ2-7	TGTGCCAGCAGTGATATGGGGGGCGGAACCTACGAGCAGTACTTC	CASSDMGGGTYEQYF
TRBD2	NA	TRBV7-9	TRBJ2-7	TGTGCCAGCAGCCTTGGGGCGGGGAGGGACGAGCAGTACTTC	CASSLGAGRDEQYF
TRBD2	once	TRBV5-6	TRBJ2-2	TGTGCCAGCAGCTTAGGACTAGCTACCGGGGAGCTGTTTTTT	CASSLGLATGELFF
NA	NA	TRBV7-2	TRBJ2-7	TGTGCCAGCAGCGGCCTCGGGAGACACTACGAGCAGTACTTC	CASSGLGRHYEQYF
NA	NA	TRBV7-3	TRBJ2-2	TGTGCCAGCAGCTTAAGGGACACCAACACCGGGGAGCTGTTTTTT	CASSLRDTNTGELFF
NA	NA	TRBV29-1	TRBJ2-2	TGCAGCGTTGTCTCCAGGGTCCCCGGGGAGCTGTTTTTT	CSVVSRVPGELFF
NA	NA	TRBV5-5	TRBJ2-1	TGTGCCAGCAGCTTAATGCCCCATCGTGAGCAGTTCTTC	CASSLMPHREQFF
TRBD1	NA	TRBV6-1	TRBJ1-3	TGTGCCAGCAGTGAGTCGGTCGGGACAGGGAATAGGGACACCATATATTTT	CASSESVGTGNRDTIYF
NA	NA	TRBV9	TRBJ2-7	TGTGCCAGCAGCGTAGGTGTCACCAGTGAGCAGTACTTC	CASSVGVTSEQYF
TRBD1	NA	TRBV6-1	TRBJ1-1	TGTGCCAGCAGTGAACCTAGGACAGGGAATTTTGAAGCTTTCTTT	CASSEPRTGNFEAFF
TRBD1	NA	TRBV29-1	TRBJ1-2	TGCAGCGTAGAAAGTGGCAGGGGGCACAATGGCTACACCTTC	CSVESGRGHNGYTF
NA	once	TRBV27	TRBJ1-1	TGTGCCAGCAGTTGGAGGGTGAACACTGAAGCTTTCTTT	CASSWRVNTEAFF
NA	NA	TRBV7-2	TRBJ2-7	TGTGCCAGCAGCTTAGCGGTTGGAGAGGGACACTACGAGCAGTACTTC	CASSLAVGEGHYEQYF
TRBD1	NA	TRBV7-2	TRBJ2-1	TGTGCCAGCAGCTCCCCGACAGGGATGTTTACCTACAATGAGCAGTTCTTC	CASSSPTGMFTYNEQFF
TRBD2	NA	TRBV27	TRBJ2-1	TGTGCCAGCAGTTTAAGGTCTCTAGCGGGAGTATATGAGCAGTTCTTC	CASSLRSLAGVYEQFF
NA	NA	TRBV29-1	TRBJ1-3	TGCAGCGTTGAGATTTCCGGTTTCTCTGGAAACACCATATATTTT	CSVEISGFSGNTIYF
NA	NA	TRBV6-1	TRBJ2-7	TGTGCCAGCAGCGAAGGGGGACTCCGGGAAACCTACGAGCAGTACTTC	CASSEGGLRETYEQYF
NA	NA	TRBV6-5	TRBJ1-6	TGTGCCAGCAGTTACTCTCAGGGGACAAGTTCACCCCTCCACTTT	CASSYSQGTSSPLHF
NA	few	TRBV20-1	TRBJ2-2	TGCAGTGCTTCAGCGGGCGGGGAGCTGTTTTTT	CSASAGGELFF
TRBD1	NA	TRBV28	TRBJ2-6	TGTGCCAGCAGTTTTCCGGTGATCCAGGGGGCTTTCATCTCTGGGGCCAACGTCCTGACTTTC	CASSFPVIQGAFISGANVLTF
TRBD1	NA	TRBV27	TRBJ2-7	TGTGCCAGTACCAAGGCGAGACAGGGGTCCGAGCAGTACTTC	CASTKARQGSEQYF
NA	NA	TRBV15	TRBJ1-3	TGTGCCACCAGCAGACCTCGAGGGGCGGAGGGAAACACCATATATTTT	CATSRPRGAEGNTIYF
NA	NA	TRBV25-1	TRBJ2-7	TGTGCCAGCAGTGAGGGCCACGAGCAGTACTTC	CASSEGHEQYF
NA	NA	TRBV9	TRBJ2-2	TGTGCCAGCAGCGTAGACCCTCCATGGACCGGGGAGCTGTTTTTT	CASSVDPPWTGELFF
NA	NA	TRBV7-9	TRBJ1-3	TGTGCCAGCAGCTTAGCGGCGTTTTTTGGCCCCTGGGGTGGAAACACCATATATTTT	CASSLAAFFGPWGGNTIYF
NA	NA	TRBV13	TRBJ2-1	TGTGCCAGCAGCTTATATACGTCATGGGGGGCTAGCGGAGAGTCCTACAATGAGCAGTTCTTC	CASSLYTSWGASGESYNEQFF
TRBD1	NA	TRBV4-3	TRBJ2-2	TGCGCCAGCAGCCCCCGGCAGGGGGCGATGACCGGGGAGCTGTTTTTT	CASSPRQGAMTGELFF
NA	NA	TRBV11-3	TRBJ2-1	TGTGCCAGCAGCTTAGGCAGTGCAGGCTACAATGAGCAGTTCTTC	CASSLGSAGYNEQFF
NA	NA	TRBV30	TRBJ2-1	TGTGCCTGGAGTGTAGCGTACAATGAGCAGTTCTTC	CAWSVAYNEQFF
TRBD1	NA	TRBV4-3	TRBJ1-4	TGCGCCAGCAGCCAAGGGACAGGGATGACAACTAATGAAAAACTGTTTTTT	CASSQGTGMTTNEKLFF
NA	NA	TRBV18	TRBJ2-7	TGTGCCAGCTCCAGTGATGACTCCTACGAGCAGTACTTC	CASSSDDSYEQYF
NA	NA	TRBV9	TRBJ2-7	TGTGCCAGCAGCGTAGTGGGGGGGCGCGAGCAGTACTTC	CASSVVGGREQYF
NA	NA	TRBV30	TRBJ1-1	TGTGCCTGGAGGAAGGACAGACTGAACACTGAAGCTTTCTTT	CAWRKDRLNTEAFF
NA	NA	TRBV4-1	TRBJ2-3	TGCGCCAGCAGCCAAGATTTGGCCGATACGCAGTATTTT	CASSQDLADTQYF
NA	NA	TRBV28	TRBJ2-7	TGTGCCAGCAGTTTAGTTATGAGCTACGAGCAGTACTTC	CASSLVMSYEQYF
NA	NA	TRBV29-1	TRBJ2-3	TGCAGCGCAAAAAGCTACGGGACACACTTT	CSAKSYGTHF
NA	NA	TRBV4-1	TRBJ2-2	TGCGCCAGCAGCCAATCTACTTCTAACACCGGGGAGCTGTTTTTT	CASSQSTSNTGELFF
NA	NA	TRBV2	TRBJ2-7	TGTGCCAGCAGTGAAGCTAGCGGTGATTCCTACGAGCAGTACTTC	CASSEASGDSYEQYF
TRBD1	NA	TRBV28	TRBJ2-7	TGTGCCAGCAAAGGGACAGGGGCTTACGAGCAGTACTTC	CASKGTGAYEQYF
NA	NA	TRBV15	TRBJ2-2	TGTGCCACCAGCAGAGTATCGAACACCGGGGAGCTGTTTTTT	CATSRVSNTGELFF